This is a list of T cell receptor beta chains from one sample in a study of T cell changes during pregnancy in multiple sclerosis. Libraries were prepared by immunoSEQ multiplex PCR; TCRdb keeps only in-frame clonotypes and omits some of them. Of around 49,000 clones detected, around 90% appear once; the ten largest clones hold over 4%. Here the sequenced sample was peripheral blood, taken after pregnancy. These receptors all come from a female donor in good health, enrolled as a control in a pregnancy study. Each CDR3 is given with its conserved first and last residue. The D gene is left open where the match is weak. Rows give clone size only sometimes, using once, few, many, or a class for an expanded clone.

CDR3nt: TGTGCCAGCAGCTTAGGACTAGCGGGATCAGGAGAGACCCAGTACTTC
CDR3aa: CASSLGLAGSGETQYF
v_gene: TRBV13
abundance: medium-sized
d_gene: TRBD2
j_gene: TRBJ2-5

CDR3nt: TGTGCCAGCAGCGTAGCTAGCGGGGTTAGCACCGGGGAGCTGTTTTTT
CDR3aa: CASSVASGVSTGELFF
v_gene: TRBV9
abundance: .
d_gene: TRBD2
j_gene: TRBJ2-2

CDR3nt: TGTGCCAGCAGCTTAGGGGGACTAGAAACGGAGCAGTACTTC
CDR3aa: CASSLGGLETEQYF
v_gene: TRBV7-3
abundance: .
d_gene: TRBD2
j_gene: TRBJ2-7

CDR3nt: TGTGCCAGCAGCCTCCTCAGGGGGGAAGGCACTGAAGCTTTCTTT
CDR3aa: CASSLLRGEGTEAFF
v_gene: TRBV5-6
abundance: .
d_gene: TRBD1
j_gene: TRBJ1-1

CDR3nt: TGTGCCACCAGCAGGCGACAGGGGGCGAGGTCTAACTATGGCTACACCTTC
CDR3aa: CATSRRQGARSNYGYTF
v_gene: TRBV15
abundance: .
d_gene: TRBD1
j_gene: TRBJ1-2

CDR3nt: TGCGCCAGCAGCCAGGGGAGTCTAGGAGCCTACGAGCAGTACTTC
CDR3aa: CASSQGSLGAYEQYF
v_gene: TRBV4-1
abundance: .
d_gene: .
j_gene: TRBJ2-7

CDR3nt: TGTGCCAGCAGCGACTGGACTAGCGGGCCTAGCACAGATACGCAGTATTTT
CDR3aa: CASSDWTSGPSTDTQYF
v_gene: TRBV5-4
abundance: once
d_gene: TRBD2
j_gene: TRBJ2-3

CDR3nt: TGTGCCAGCAGCTTACGGCGGGGGAACTACGAGCAGTACTTC
CDR3aa: CASSLRRGNYEQYF
v_gene: TRBV7-2
abundance: once
d_gene: TRBD2
j_gene: TRBJ2-7

CDR3nt: TGTGCCAGCAGCCGAGTTGGTTTTGCTAACTATGGCTACACCTTC
CDR3aa: CASSRVGFANYGYTF
v_gene: TRBV11-2
abundance: .
d_gene: .
j_gene: TRBJ1-2

CDR3nt: TGTGCCAGCAGCTTCCCGGGACAGGAGAGACCCTACGAGCAGTACTTC
CDR3aa: CASSFPGQERPYEQYF
v_gene: TRBV7-2
abundance: .
d_gene: TRBD1
j_gene: TRBJ2-7

CDR3nt: TGTGCCAGCTCACCGGGACAGGGATATGGCTACACCTTC
CDR3aa: CASSPGQGYGYTF
v_gene: TRBV18
abundance: .
d_gene: TRBD1
j_gene: TRBJ1-2

CDR3nt: TGCGCCAGCAGCTTGTTAGGGGGCGGCAATCAGCCCCAGCATTTT
CDR3aa: CASSLLGGGNQPQHF
v_gene: TRBV5-1
abundance: .
d_gene: TRBD1
j_gene: TRBJ1-5

CDR3nt: TGTGCCAGCAGCTTAGCCTCGACTAGCGGGGGGAGCTCCTACAATGAGCAGTTCTTC
CDR3aa: CASSLASTSGGSSYNEQFF
v_gene: TRBV7-2
abundance: .
d_gene: TRBD2
j_gene: TRBJ2-1

CDR3nt: TGCAGCGTTGACCGGGGGGGTCTCTACAATGAGCAGTTCTTC
CDR3aa: CSVDRGGLYNEQFF
v_gene: TRBV29-1
abundance: once
d_gene: TRBD2
j_gene: TRBJ2-1

CDR3nt: TGCGCCAGCAGCTCTCAAGCGGGGGAATACGAGCAGTACTTC
CDR3aa: CASSSQAGEYEQYF
v_gene: TRBV4-3
abundance: medium-sized
d_gene: TRBD2
j_gene: TRBJ2-7

CDR3nt: TGTGCCATCAGTGACGACAATACTAACTATGGCTACACCTTC
CDR3aa: CAISDDNTNYGYTF
v_gene: TRBV10-3
abundance: .
d_gene: .
j_gene: TRBJ1-2

CDR3nt: TGTGCCAGCAGCGTAGGAACGGGAGGGCCGGACGAGCAGTACTTC
CDR3aa: CASSVGTGGPDEQYF
v_gene: TRBV9
abundance: .
d_gene: TRBD2
j_gene: TRBJ2-7

CDR3nt: TGTGCCAGCAGCCTCCGGGGTAGCGGAGAACCCACAGATACGCAGTATTTT
CDR3aa: CASSLRGSGEPTDTQYF
v_gene: TRBV4-2
abundance: .
d_gene: .
j_gene: TRBJ2-3

CDR3nt: TGTGCCAGTAGTGGAAGCCAAGGGGCGACCTACGAGCAGTACTTC
CDR3aa: CASSGSQGATYEQYF
v_gene: TRBV19
abundance: .
d_gene: .
j_gene: TRBJ2-7

CDR3nt: TGTGCCAGCAGCTCCGGGACAGGGGGCACTGAAGCTTTCTTT
CDR3aa: CASSSGTGGTEAFF
v_gene: TRBV7-6
abundance: .
d_gene: TRBD1
j_gene: TRBJ1-1

CDR3nt: TGTGCCAGCAGCCAATCGAGTCGGGATGGCTACACCTTC
CDR3aa: CASSQSSRDGYTF
v_gene: TRBV16
abundance: once
d_gene: .
j_gene: TRBJ1-2

CDR3nt: TGCGCCAGCAGCCAAGATCGGGCCCCATCGGGATACTACGAGCAGTACTTC
CDR3aa: CASSQDRAPSGYYEQYF
v_gene: TRBV4-1
abundance: .
d_gene: .
j_gene: TRBJ2-7

CDR3nt: TGTGCCAGCAGCCACCGGGACAGCTACACAGATACGCAGTATTTT
CDR3aa: CASSHRDSYTDTQYF
v_gene: TRBV9
abundance: .
d_gene: TRBD1
j_gene: TRBJ2-3

CDR3nt: TGTGCCAGCAGTACCCGAGGGACTGAAGCTTTCTTT
CDR3aa: CASSTRGTEAFF
v_gene: TRBV6-1
abundance: few
d_gene: .
j_gene: TRBJ1-1

CDR3nt: TGTGCCAGCAGCTCTGGCGCGTTCGGAGCGGAGCAGTTCTTC
CDR3aa: CASSSGAFGAEQFF
v_gene: TRBV7-3
abundance: .
d_gene: .
j_gene: TRBJ2-1

CDR3nt: TGTGCCATCAGTGAGGTAGCGGGAGGCTATACCGGGGAGCTGTTTTTT
CDR3aa: CAISEVAGGYTGELFF
v_gene: TRBV10-3
abundance: .
d_gene: TRBD2
j_gene: TRBJ2-2

CDR3nt: TGTGCCAGCAGTGAGGGGAGTAGGGATGCGGATACGCAGTATTTT
CDR3aa: CASSEGSRDADTQYF
v_gene: TRBV6-4
abundance: .
d_gene: .
j_gene: TRBJ2-3

CDR3nt: TGTGCCAGCAGCCGGCAGGGGACCGGGGAGCTGTTTTTT
CDR3aa: CASSRQGTGELFF
v_gene: TRBV7-2
abundance: .
d_gene: .
j_gene: TRBJ2-2

CDR3nt: TGTGCCTGGAACGGACCGAGCGGGAAAGAGACCCAGTACTTC
CDR3aa: CAWNGPSGKETQYF
v_gene: TRBV30
abundance: .
d_gene: TRBD2
j_gene: TRBJ2-5

CDR3nt: TGTGCCAGCAGCTTGCCGGACAGGGATTCACCCCTCCACTTT
CDR3aa: CASSLPDRDSPLHF
v_gene: TRBV5-6
abundance: .
d_gene: TRBD1
j_gene: TRBJ1-6

CDR3nt: TGTGCCAGCAGCTCCTGGGACAGGGGGGACCACGAGCAGTACTTC
CDR3aa: CASSSWDRGDHEQYF
v_gene: TRBV7-9
abundance: .
d_gene: TRBD1
j_gene: TRBJ2-7

CDR3nt: TGTGCCATTTCGGGACTAGCGGGAGCCAATACGCAGTATTTT
CDR3aa: CAISGLAGANTQYF
v_gene: TRBV6-1
abundance: .
d_gene: TRBD2
j_gene: TRBJ2-3

CDR3nt: TGTGCCAGCAGCCCGATTAGACAGACCACTGAAGCTTTCTTT
CDR3aa: CASSPIRQTTEAFF
v_gene: TRBV14
abundance: .
d_gene: .
j_gene: TRBJ1-1

CDR3nt: TGTGCCAGCAGTGTCCCGCCCGGGACAGTGGCTGATGGCTACACCTTC
CDR3aa: CASSVPPGTVADGYTF
v_gene: TRBV28
abundance: .
d_gene: TRBD1
j_gene: TRBJ1-2

CDR3nt: TGTGCCAGCAGTCCGTTAGCGGGGACGAACTACAATGAGCAGTTCTTC
CDR3aa: CASSPLAGTNYNEQFF
v_gene: TRBV2
abundance: .
d_gene: TRBD2
j_gene: TRBJ2-1

CDR3nt: TGTGCCAGCACCTCCTCCGGGACTAGCGGGAGGGAGACCCAGTACTTC
CDR3aa: CASTSSGTSGRETQYF
v_gene: TRBV9
abundance: .
d_gene: TRBD2
j_gene: TRBJ2-5

CDR3nt: TGTGCCAGCAGCCAAGGACAGAGAGGCTCCTACGAGCAGTACTTC
CDR3aa: CASSQGQRGSYEQYF
v_gene: TRBV11-2
abundance: .
d_gene: .
j_gene: TRBJ2-7

CDR3nt: TGTGCCAGCGGGGACGGAGGGATAAGTAGCGAGCAGTACTTC
CDR3aa: CASGDGGISSEQYF
v_gene: TRBV27
abundance: .
d_gene: .
j_gene: TRBJ2-7

CDR3nt: TGCAGCGTTGAAGGACAGTATAACATTCAGTACTTC
CDR3aa: CSVEGQYNIQYF
v_gene: TRBV29-1
abundance: .
d_gene: .
j_gene: TRBJ2-4

CDR3nt: TGTGCCAGCAGCTTAGGGGGCAGGAAGAACACTGAAGCTTTCTTT
CDR3aa: CASSLGGRKNTEAFF
v_gene: TRBV7-9
abundance: .
d_gene: .
j_gene: TRBJ1-1

CDR3nt: TGTGCCAGTAGCGGGGGGCGGGTCGGCACCGGGGAGCTGTTTTTT
CDR3aa: CASSGGRVGTGELFF
v_gene: TRBV19
abundance: .
d_gene: .
j_gene: TRBJ2-2

CDR3nt: TGTGCCAGCAGCTTACAGGGTCGCACAGATACGCAGTATTTT
CDR3aa: CASSLQGRTDTQYF
v_gene: TRBV7-2
abundance: .
d_gene: .
j_gene: TRBJ2-3

CDR3nt: TGTGCCAGCACTCCCCTCCGCGGGGGTCAAGAGACCCAGTACTTC
CDR3aa: CASTPLRGGQETQYF
v_gene: TRBV2
abundance: .
d_gene: TRBD2
j_gene: TRBJ2-5

CDR3nt: TGTGCCAGCAGCCAAGAGACAGGGGAGGACACTGAAGCTTTCTTT
CDR3aa: CASSQETGEDTEAFF
v_gene: TRBV4-2
abundance: .
d_gene: TRBD1
j_gene: TRBJ1-1

CDR3nt: TGCGCCAGCAGCTCGCGGGGGGAAGATACGCAGTATTTT
CDR3aa: CASSSRGEDTQYF
v_gene: TRBV5-1
abundance: .
d_gene: TRBD2
j_gene: TRBJ2-3

CDR3nt: TGTGCCAGCAGGGGTGGGACAGGGGACACTGAAGCTTTCTTT
CDR3aa: CASRGGTGDTEAFF
v_gene: TRBV28
abundance: .
d_gene: TRBD1
j_gene: TRBJ1-1

CDR3nt: TGTGCCAGCTCACTCGACAGGGGGCGAGGGGCCAACGTCCTGACTTTC
CDR3aa: CASSLDRGRGANVLTF
v_gene: TRBV18
abundance: once
d_gene: TRBD1
j_gene: TRBJ2-6